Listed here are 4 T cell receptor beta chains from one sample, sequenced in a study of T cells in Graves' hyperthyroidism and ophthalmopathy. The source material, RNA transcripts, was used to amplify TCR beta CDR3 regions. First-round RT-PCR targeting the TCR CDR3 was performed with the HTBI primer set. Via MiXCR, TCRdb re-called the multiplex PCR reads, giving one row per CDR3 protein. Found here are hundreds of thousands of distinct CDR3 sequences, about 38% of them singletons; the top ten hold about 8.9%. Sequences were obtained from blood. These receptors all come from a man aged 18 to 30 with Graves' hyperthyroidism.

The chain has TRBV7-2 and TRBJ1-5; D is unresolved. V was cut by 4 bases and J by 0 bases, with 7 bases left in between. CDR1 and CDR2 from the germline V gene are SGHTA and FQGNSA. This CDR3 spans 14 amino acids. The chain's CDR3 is CASSSEYSNQPQHF. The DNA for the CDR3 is TGTGCCAGCAGCTCGGAGTATAGCAATCAGCCCCAGCATTTT.

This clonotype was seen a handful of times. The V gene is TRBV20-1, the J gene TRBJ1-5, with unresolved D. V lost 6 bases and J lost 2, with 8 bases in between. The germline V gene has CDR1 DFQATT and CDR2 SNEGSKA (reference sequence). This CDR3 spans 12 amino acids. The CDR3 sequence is CSAMNGNQPQHF. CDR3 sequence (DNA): TGCAGTGCCATGAATGGCAATCAGCCCCAGCATTTT.

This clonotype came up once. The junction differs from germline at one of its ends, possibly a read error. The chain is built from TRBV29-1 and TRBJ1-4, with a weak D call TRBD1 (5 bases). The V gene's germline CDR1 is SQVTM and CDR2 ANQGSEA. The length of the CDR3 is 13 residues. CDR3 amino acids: CSVDGGGSEKLFF. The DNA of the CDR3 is TGCAGCGTTGATGGGGGAGGCTCTGAAAAACTGTTCTTT.

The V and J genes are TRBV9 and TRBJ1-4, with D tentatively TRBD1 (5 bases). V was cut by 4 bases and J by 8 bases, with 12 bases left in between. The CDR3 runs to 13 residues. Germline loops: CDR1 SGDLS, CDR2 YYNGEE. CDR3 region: CASSLGRLEKLFF. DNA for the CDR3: TGTGCCAGCAGCTTGGGACGGCTCGAAAAACTGTTTTTT.